A single sample is the source of the 9 T cell receptor beta chains below, sequenced in a study of cytomegalovirus exposure and HLA in healthy donors. 60 Vbeta and 13 Jbeta primers were used in PCR. The method was immunoSEQ multiplex PCR; TCRdb's version includes in-frame clones alone and lacks a portion of them. In the table there are about 120,000 clones, roughly 76% of which are singletons. The sequencing sample was made of PBMCs. The receptors originated from a middle-aged woman in good health and CMV-seropositive.

The chain joins TRBV2 to TRBJ2-2; a possible D gene is TRBD2 (6 bases). The CDR3 is 15 residues long. Trimming took 5 bases from V and 5 from J, leaving 15 bases between them. The germline V gene has CDR1 SNHLY and CDR2 FYNNEI. DNA for the CDR3: TGTGCCAGCAGTTTGACTAGTTCTGGGACCGGGGAGCTGTTTTTT. It codes for CASSLTSSGTGELFF.

The chain combines TRBV2 with TRBJ2-7; a weak D match, TRBD2 (6 bases). Trimming shortened V by 0 bases and J by 6 bases, and 15 bases separated the two germline ends. Germline V lookup: CDR1 SNHLY, CDR2 FYNNEI. CDR3 length equals 15 residues. CDR3 coding DNA: TGTGCCAGCAGTGAAGCGGGCAGGGAGGTGCGCGAGCAGTACTTC. Protein sequence: CASSEAGREVREQYF.

The chain recombines TRBV6-5 with TRBJ2-1, with TRBD2 as a possible D gene (5 bases). The CDR3 sequence is 13 residues long. V was pared by 0 bases and J by 8 bases, with 8 bases between. Per germline, CDR1 MNHEY and CDR2 SVGAGI. The CDR3: CASSYSRGHEQFF. DNA for the CDR3: TGTGCCAGCAGTTACTCGCGCGGGCATGAGCAGTTCTTC.

J is TRBJ1-2 and V is TRBV2, with TRBD1 identical over 11 bases. CDR3 length equals 14 residues. Germline V lookup: CDR1 SNHLY, CDR2 FYNNEI. Losses at the gene ends were 4 bases for V and 7 bases for J; bases not matched to a gene: 5. The CDR3 sequence: CASSAGQGASGYTF. In DNA, the CDR3 is TGTGCCAGCAGTGCCGGACAGGGGGCTTCTGGCTACACCTTC.

The gene calls are TRBV6-5 and TRBJ1-2; 7 positions agree with TRBD1. Unmatched junction bases numbered 8, after V lost 5 bases and J lost 2 bases. The germline gives CDR1 MNHEY, CDR2 SVGAGI. The CDR3 is 15 residues long. Here the CDR3 reads CASSALNRGNYGYTF. CDR3 nucleotides: TGTGCCAGCAGTGCCCTAAACAGGGGAAACTATGGCTACACCTTC.

CDR3 coding DNA: TGTGCCAGCAGTTTACTATACAGGGGGCTCTTGAAGACCCAGTACTTC. This encodes CASSLLYRGLLKTQYF. The V gene is TRBV28, the J gene TRBJ2-5, with 9 bases identical to TRBD1. The CDR3 extends over 16 amino acids. The germline gives CDR1 MDHEN, CDR2 SYDVKM. V was clipped by 2 bases and J by 6 bases; unmatched bases: 10.

The rearrangement joins TRBV6-1 to TRBJ1-5, with 7 bases that match TRBD1. This CDR3 is built from 14 residues. CDR1 is MNHNS, CDR2 SASEGT, per germline. The V and J ends lost 3 bases and 4 bases, in that order; junction bases with no gene match: 3. In DNA, the CDR3 is TGTGCCAGCAGTGAGAACAGGGGAAATCAGCCCCAGCATTTT. Protein sequence: CASSENRGNQPQHF.

CDR3 in DNA: TGTGCCAGCAGTTACGTGGGAGGGGTGTCACCCCTCCACTTT. Protein sequence: CASSYVGGVSPLHF. This chain uses TRBV6-5 with TRBJ1-6, with D possibly matching TRBD1 (5 bases). The V end lost 2 bases, the J end lost 10 bases, and 12 bases lay between the germline ends. Germline-derived CDR1 and CDR2 are MNHEY and SVGAGI. The CDR3 is made up of 14 amino acids.

The rearrangement links TRBV10-1 to TRBJ2-7; 8 nucleotides line up with TRBD1. The germline gives CDR1 WNHNN, CDR2 SYGVQD (reference sequence). Trimming removed 0 bases from V and 1 base from J; junction bases left unmatched: 2. This CDR3 comprises 15 residues. In nucleotides, the CDR3 is TGCGCCAGCAGTGAGTCTGGGACAGGATCCTACGAGCAGTACTTC. It encodes CASSESGTGSYEQYF.